The count of the clone carrying this T cell receptor beta chain is one. No antigen is known for it. Sequencing used immunoSEQ version 4 in survey mode. TCRdb's copy holds only in-frame clones and misses some; the assay was immunoSEQ multiplex PCR. Seen here are over 30,000 clones, 82% observed once, and the top ten hold 5% to 7.5%. Cells were stimulated with CMV-infected fibroblast lysates at 8 to 10 ug/mL. Memory cells lacking CD40L and CD69 with high CD45RO were sorted. Undetectable plasma HIV-1 RNA below 50 copies/mL lasted at least 4 years. The data were obtained in a study of persistence of HIV-infected CD4 T cells. Study context: Multiple blood draws of up to 180 mL, except a couple of donors with single leukapheresis.

The study, taken as a whole, reports: Degenerate expanded CDR3beta sequences were enriched among CMV- and Gag-responding cells. TCRbeta richness was lower in CMV- and Gag-responding cells than in anti-CD3/anti-CD28-responding cells.

This CDR3 is built from 14 residues. The V gene's germline CDR1 is SGHTA and CDR2 FQGNSA. J was trimmed by 8 bases and V by 7 bases; bases with no gene match: 12. The genes are TRBV7-2 and TRBJ2-3, with 7 bases fitting TRBD2. This sample comprised CD4+ T cells sorted from PBMCs after approximately 20-hour stimulation, obtained from a patient who received antiretroviral therapy. The TCR sequence derives from an adult woman with HIV who was CMV-seropositive. The CDR3 nucleotides read TGTGCCAGCATCGGGGGACTACCTCGGGGTACGCAGTATTTT. It codes for CASIGGLPRGTQYF.